This passage covers 2 T cell receptor beta chains from one sample sequenced in a study of blood T cell repertoires in COVID-19. Profiled with immunoSEQ multiplex PCR; TCRdb holds only in-frame clones, not every one. The sample lists under 250,000 clones, around 90% seen once, with around 1.2% in the top ten. The sample was peripheral blood. The source of these receptors is a young man with acute or convalescent COVID-19.

V and J are TRBV29-1 and TRBJ1-2; no clear D. V lost 7 bases to trimming and J lost 4 bases, with 22 bases between them. CDR1 SQVTM and CDR2 ANQGSEA come from the germline V gene. The CDR3 covers 15 residues. The CDR3 DNA reads TGCAGCGACTCAATCACCCAGCTAACAGCCTATGGCTACACCTTC. This sequence encodes CSDSITQLTAYGYTF.

The J gene is TRBJ1-1, the V gene TRBV29-1, with 8 bases aligning to TRBD1. This CDR3 region has 12 residues. V shed 7 bases and J 5 bases; nucleotides not matched to a gene: 6. CDR1 and CDR2 (germline): SQVTM, ANQGSEA. The CDR3 DNA reads as TGCAGCGCCGACAGGGGAAAAACTGAAGCTTTCTTT. It translates to CSADRGKTEAFF.